The T cell receptor (beta chain) under discussion was sequenced for a study of T cells in Graves' hyperthyroidism and ophthalmopathy. This clonotype appeared many times. Clinical symptoms, serum thyroxine and TRAb, thyroid ultrasound and orbital computed tomography together formed the diagnostic basis. PBMCs were obtained from approximately 9.2 ml fresh peripheral blood. Trimming cost V 2 bases and J 3 bases, with 19 bases left between them. This CDR3 region has 17 residues. The germline gives CDR1 LNHDA, CDR2 SQIVND (reference sequence). The CDR3 regions of TCR beta were amplified from RNA transcripts. With the HTBI primer set, the TCR CDR3 went through a first round of RT-PCR. TCRdb itself ran the multiplex PCR reads through MiXCR, one entry per CDR3 protein. The profile shows hundreds of thousands of distinct CDR3 sequences, approximately 14% of them singletons.

The V and J genes are TRBV19 and TRBJ1-1; D gene ambiguous. This clonotype was sampled from a man younger than 35 with Graves' ophthalmopathy. Sequenced sample: blood. The DNA of the CDR3 is TGTGCCAGTAGTATAAGGGTGGGTTTTGTTGGGGACACTGAAGCTTTCTTT. Translation gives CASSIRVGFVGDTEAFF.